Each of the 16 T cell receptor beta chains below was sequenced from the same sample in a study of Tregs in tolerant kidney transplant recipients. Repertoires were generated with immunoSEQ multiplex PCR, while TCRdb's copy carries only in-frame clones and drops some. The sample holds 81,000 or so clones, roughly nine tenths seen once. Mixed chimerism was transient after nonmyeloablative marrow transplants from related graft donors. The sample here was CD4+ T cells from blood (PBMCs), taken 24 months after the transplant. These receptors originate from a human patient who received a combined kidney and bone marrow transplant. The T cells may come from the graft donor.

As regards this clone: Its ends do not fully match the called genes, so a read error is possible. The chain carries TRBV2 and TRBJ2-3; TRBD2 agrees at 10 bases. Germline V gene sequence: CDR1 SNHLY, CDR2 FYNNEI. The CDR3 extends over 16 amino acids. CDR3 in amino acids: CASREAGGPRTDTQYF. In nucleotides, the CDR3 is TGTGCCAGCAGGGAAGCGGGAGGGCCGAGAACAGATACGCAGTATTTT.

The V call is TRBV27, the J call TRBJ2-7; possible D gene TRBD2, 7 bases. The CDR3 is made up of 18 amino acids. V shed 0 bases and J shed 3 bases, with 21 bases lying between them. Germline V gives CDR1 MNHEY, CDR2 SMNVEV (reference sequence). The CDR3 region has the DNA TGTGCCAGCAGTTTATCGGGGGGGCAGCGGTCCTTCCGCTACGAGCAGTACTTC. Protein sequence: CASSLSGGQRSFRYEQYF.

The rearrangement uses TRBV7-8 and TRBJ2-5, with D maybe TRBD1 (6 bases). CDR1 SGHVS and CDR2 FQNEAQ come from the germline V gene. V gave up 5 bases and J gave up 1 base, with 14 bases separating them. CDR3 size: 15 residues. The CDR3 coding sequence is TGTGCCAGCAGCCCCCCTTCGACAGGCCAAGAGACCCAGTACTTC. This codes for CASSPPSTGQETQYF.

The V call is TRBV6-5, the J call TRBJ2-5, with TRBD1 matching over 7 bases. Germline V gene lookup returns CDR1 MNHEY and CDR2 SVGAGI. The CDR3 loop spans 16 amino acids. With 0 bases clipped from V and 2 bases from J, the junction kept 6 bases outside the gene matches. The CDR3 coding sequence is TGTGCCAGCAGTTACTCGATAGTCAGGGGGCAAGAGACCCAGTACTTC. It yields the protein CASSYSIVRGQETQYF.

This clone showed up just a few times. The V call is TRBV5-6, the J call TRBJ2-2, with TRBD1 matching over 8 bases. The CDR3 consists of 15 residues. V trimming: 1 base; J trimming: 3 bases; junction bases outside the gene matches: 2. Germline CDR1 reads SGHDT; CDR2 reads YYEEEE. CDR3 sequence (DNA): TGTGCCAGCAGCTTGCAGGGGGCGGACACCGGGGAGCTGTTTTTT. Its protein product is CASSLQGADTGELFF.

The rearrangement joins TRBV7-2 to TRBJ1-3; 8 nucleotides agree with TRBD1. The length of the CDR3 is 15 residues. With 6 bases clipped from V and 1 base from J, the junction kept 5 bases outside the gene matches. Looked up from germline, CDR1 is SGHTA and CDR2 is FQGNSA. CDR3 amino acids: CASRPGQESGNTIYF. CDR3 in DNA: TGTGCCAGCAGGCCGGGACAGGAGTCTGGAAACACCATATATTTT.

The chain employs TRBV2 and TRBJ2-7; 7 bases align to TRBD2. CDR1 is SNHLY, CDR2 FYNNEI, per germline. CDR3 length equals 12 residues. The V gene end was trimmed by 9 bases and the J gene end by 2 bases; junction bases not matched to a gene: 4. CDR3 sequence reads: CARASGPYEQYF. The CDR3, as DNA: TGTGCCAGGGCTAGCGGACCCTACGAGCAGTACTTC.

The rearrangement links TRBV5-4 to TRBJ1-2; no clear D. The germline V gene encodes CDR1 SGHNT and CDR2 YYREEE (reference sequence). The CDR3 length is 12 residues. Trimming stripped 1 base from V and 6 bases from J, with 7 bases between. DNA of the CDR3: TGTGCCAGCAGCTTGCGAGGAGATGGCTACACCTTC. Translation gives CASSLRGDGYTF.

J is TRBJ2-1 and V is TRBV7-2, with TRBD1 identical over 7 bases. V trimming: 2 bases; J trimming: 9 bases; junction bases outside the gene matches: 10. Germline loops: CDR1 SGHTA, CDR2 FQGNSA. The CDR3 has 15 residues. CDR3 sequence reads: CASSLKGGERSEQFF. Written as DNA, the CDR3 is TGTGCCAGCAGCTTAAAAGGGGGCGAAAGGAGTGAGCAGTTCTTC. Filled out from reference TRBV7-2 and TRBJ2-1, the complete variable domain reads GAGVSQSPSNKVTEKGKDVELRCDPISGHTALYWYRQSLGQGLEFLIYFQGNSAPDKSGLPSDRFSAERTGGSVSTLTIQRTQQEDSAVYLCASSLKGGERSEQFFGPGTRLTVL.

The genes are TRBV12-5 and TRBJ2-7, with TRBD1 matching over 9 bases. CDR3 length: 15 amino acids. V gave up 7 bases and J gave up 3 bases; unmatched junction bases: 10. CDR1 is LGHNT and CDR2 is FRNRAP in the germline V gene. The CDR3 region is CASADSGTGFYEQYF. Written as DNA, the CDR3 is TGTGCTAGTGCCGATTCCGGGACAGGGTTCTACGAGCAGTACTTC.

The CDR3 bases are TGCGCCGGAGGGACGGGCTCTGGGGCCAACGTCCTGACTTTC. Its translation: CAGGTGSGANVLTF. This chain links TRBV5-1 with TRBJ2-6; D is possibly TRBD2 (6 bases). This CDR3 is built from 14 residues. Per germline, CDR1 SGHRS and CDR2 YFSETQ. Trimming cost V 10 bases and J 0 bases, with 11 bases left between them. Full variable domain (outside the CDR3, taken from reference TRBV5-1 and TRBJ2-6): KAGVTQTPRYLIKTRGQQVTLSCSPISGHRSVSWYQQTPGQGLQFLFEYFSETQRNKGNFPGRFSGRQFSNSRSEMNVSTLELGDSALYLCAGGTGSGANVLTFGAGSRLTVL.

The chain uses TRBV5-4 and TRBJ2-1; 7 bases are shared with TRBD2. Germline CDR1 SGHNT, CDR2 YYREEE (reference sequence). This CDR3 region has 16 residues. V was clipped by 4 bases and J by 0 bases; unmatched bases: 7. In DNA, the CDR3 is TGTGCCAGCAGCCCTAGCGGAACTGCCTCCTACAATGAGCAGTTCTTC. Amino acids: CASSPSGTASYNEQFF.

The rearrangement links TRBV7-9 to TRBJ1-1; weak D call: TRBD1 (6 bases). The V end lost 8 bases, the J end lost 0 bases, and 19 bases lay between the germline ends. CDR3 length: 16 residues. Germline V gives CDR1 SEHNR, CDR2 FQNEAQ (reference sequence). CDR3 loop: CASRHRDPLMNTEAFF. The CDR3 DNA reads TGTGCCAGCCGTCACAGGGACCCTTTAATGAACACTGAAGCTTTCTTT.

The chain combines TRBV5-1 with TRBJ1-2; a possible D gene is TRBD1 (5 bases). V lost 0 bases, J lost 6 bases, and 12 bases lay in between. The germline gives CDR1 SGHRS, CDR2 YFSETQ. This CDR3 is 14 amino acids long. This CDR3 is CASSLGINRNGYTF. CDR3 DNA: TGCGCCAGCAGCTTGGGAATCAACAGGAATGGCTACACCTTC.

This clone was detected once. The rearrangement links TRBV2 to TRBJ2-7; a weak D match, TRBD2 (6 bases). Germline V gene data show CDR1 as SNHLY and CDR2 as FYNNEI. The CDR3 covers 14 residues. Trimming stripped 10 bases from V and 3 bases from J, with 19 bases between. The CDR3 region is CATSNGLPIYEQYF. CDR3 sequence (DNA): TGTGCCACTTCGAATGGACTACCAATCTACGAGCAGTACTTC. The full variable domain, completed using reference TRBV2 and TRBJ2-7, is EPEVTQTPSHQVTQMGQEVILRCVPISNHLYFYWYRQILGQKVEFLVSFYNNEISEKSEIFDDQFSVERPDGSNFTLKIRSTKLEDSAMYFCATSNGLPIYEQYFGPGTRLTVT.

The chain is built from TRBV25-1 and TRBJ2-7; TRBD2 matches 9 bases. The CDR3 has 18 residues. The germline V gene has CDR1 MGHDK and CDR2 SYGVNS. V trimming: 5 bases; J trimming: 3 bases; junction bases outside the gene matches: 17. The CDR3 DNA is TGTGCCAGCAGTCAGGGGATCGTGGAGCTAGCGGGGCTCTACGAGCAGTACTTC. The encoded protein is CASSQGIVELAGLYEQYF.